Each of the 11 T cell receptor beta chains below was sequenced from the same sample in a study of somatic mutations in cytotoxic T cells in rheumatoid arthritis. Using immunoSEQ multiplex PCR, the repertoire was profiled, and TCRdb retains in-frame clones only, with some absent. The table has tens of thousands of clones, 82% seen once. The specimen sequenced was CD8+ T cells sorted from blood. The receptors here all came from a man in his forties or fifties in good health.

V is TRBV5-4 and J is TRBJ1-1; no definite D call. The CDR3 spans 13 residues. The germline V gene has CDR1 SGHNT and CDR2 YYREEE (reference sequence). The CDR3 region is CVGRRTMNTEAFF. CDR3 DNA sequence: TGTGTTGGGCGGCGGACCATGAACACTGAAGCTTTCTTT.

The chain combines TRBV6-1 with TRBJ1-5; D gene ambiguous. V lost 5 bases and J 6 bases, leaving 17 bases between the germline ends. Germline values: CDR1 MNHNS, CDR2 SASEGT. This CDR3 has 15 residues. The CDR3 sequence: CASSTEDSKGQPQHF. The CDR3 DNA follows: TGTGCCAGCAGTACAGAGGATAGTAAAGGTCAGCCCCAGCATTTT.

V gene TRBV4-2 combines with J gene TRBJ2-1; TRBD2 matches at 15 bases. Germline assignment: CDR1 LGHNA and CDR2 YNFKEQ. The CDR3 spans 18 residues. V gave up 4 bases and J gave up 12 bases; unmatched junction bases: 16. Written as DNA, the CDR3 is TGTGCCAGCAGCCCTGGACTAGCGGGAGGGGGCTCGGCTTTCGGGCAGTTCTTC. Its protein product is CASSPGLAGGGSAFGQFF.

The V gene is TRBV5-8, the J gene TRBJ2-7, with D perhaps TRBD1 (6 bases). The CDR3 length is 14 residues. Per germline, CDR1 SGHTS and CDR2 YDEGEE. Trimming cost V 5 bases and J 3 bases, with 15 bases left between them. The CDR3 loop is CASREQGQFYEQYF. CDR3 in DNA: TGTGCCAGCAGAGAACAGGGCCAATTCTACGAGCAGTACTTC. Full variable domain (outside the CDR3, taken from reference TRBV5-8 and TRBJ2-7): EAGVTQSPTHLIKTRGQQATLRCSPISGHTSVYWYQQALGLGLQFLLWYDEGEERNRGNFPPRFSGRQFPNYSSELNVNALELEDSALYLCASREQGQFYEQYFGPGTRLTVT.

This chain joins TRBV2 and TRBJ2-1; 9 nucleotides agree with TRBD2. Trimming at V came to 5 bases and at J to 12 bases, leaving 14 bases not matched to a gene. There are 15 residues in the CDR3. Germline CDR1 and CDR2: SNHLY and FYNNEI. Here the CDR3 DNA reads TGTGCCAGCAGTACAATCAGACTACCGCGGGAGGGGCAGTTCTTC. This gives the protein CASSTIRLPREGQFF.

In DNA form, the CDR3 reads TGTGCCAGCAGCGTTCTGGGGGCAAACACTGAAGCTTTCTTT. Its translation: CASSVLGANTEAFF. The V gene is TRBV9, the J gene TRBJ1-1; D might be TRBD1 (6 bases). Germline CDR1 is SGDLS and CDR2 is YYNGEE. This CDR3 spans 14 amino acids. Deletions cut 2 bases from V and 2 bases from J, with 10 bases between.

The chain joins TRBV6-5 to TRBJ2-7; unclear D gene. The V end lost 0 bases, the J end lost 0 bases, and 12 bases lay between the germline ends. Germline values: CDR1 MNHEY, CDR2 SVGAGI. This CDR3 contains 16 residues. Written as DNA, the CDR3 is TGTGCCAGCAGTTACTCGACCGGCCACCTCTCCTACGAGCAGTACTTC. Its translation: CASSYSTGHLSYEQYF.

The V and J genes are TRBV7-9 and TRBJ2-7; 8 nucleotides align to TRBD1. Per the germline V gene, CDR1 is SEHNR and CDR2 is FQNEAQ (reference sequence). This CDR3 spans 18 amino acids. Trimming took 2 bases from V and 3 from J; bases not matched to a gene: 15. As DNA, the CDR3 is TGTGCCAGCAGCTTAATGGACAGGGACATCAGGGGATTCTACGAGCAGTACTTC. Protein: CASSLMDRDIRGFYEQYF.

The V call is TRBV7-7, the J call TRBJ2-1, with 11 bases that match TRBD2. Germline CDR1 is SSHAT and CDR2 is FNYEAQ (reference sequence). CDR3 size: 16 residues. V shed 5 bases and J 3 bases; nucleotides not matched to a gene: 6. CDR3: CASSTLAGGLYNEQFF. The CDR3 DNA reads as TGTGCCAGCAGCACGTTAGCGGGAGGGCTCTACAATGAGCAGTTCTTC. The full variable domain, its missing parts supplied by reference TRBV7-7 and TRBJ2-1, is GAGVSQSPRYKVTKRGQDVTLRCDPISSHATLYWYQQALGQGPEFLTYFNYEAQPDKSGLPSDRFSAERPEGSISTLTIQRTEQRDSAMYRCASSTLAGGLYNEQFFGPGTRLTVL.

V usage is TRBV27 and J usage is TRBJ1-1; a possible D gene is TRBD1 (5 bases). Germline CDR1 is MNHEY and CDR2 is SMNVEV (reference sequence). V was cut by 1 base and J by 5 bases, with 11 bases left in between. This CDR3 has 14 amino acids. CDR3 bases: TGTGCCAGCAGTTTATTAGGAGGGGTAACTGAAGCTTTCTTT. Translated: CASSLLGGVTEAFF.

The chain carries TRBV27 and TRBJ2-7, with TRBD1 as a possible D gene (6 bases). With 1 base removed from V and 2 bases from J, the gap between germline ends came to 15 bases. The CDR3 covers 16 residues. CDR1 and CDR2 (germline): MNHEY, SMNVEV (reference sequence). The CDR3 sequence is CASSLLQGLGTYEQYF. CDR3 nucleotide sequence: TGTGCCAGCAGTTTATTACAGGGCCTCGGGACCTACGAGCAGTACTTC.